A selection of T cell receptor beta chains follows, all from one sample in a study of identical twins. One entry per CDR3 protein results from TCRdb running MiXCR on the 5' RACE reads. The table has 550,000 to 700,000 distinct CDR3 sequences, approximately 10% seen once. Separately, the same data were catalogued under a study of yellow fever vaccine responses in identical twins.

What was sequenced was PBMCs. The receptor set was obtained from a young woman in good health. Both conserved end residues are part of each CDR3. D genes are given only for firm matches. Not all rows give a size; the values are once, few, many and, for expanded clones, a class.

>TRBJ2-7|TRBV12-3/TRBV12-4|-|many
CASSWFPGYPYEQYF
TGTGCCAGCAGTTGGTTTCCTGGGTACCCCTACGAGCAGTACTTC
>TRBJ2-7|TRBV14|TRBD2|few
CASSPDSGGLYEQYF
TGTGCCAGCAGCCCTGATAGCGGGGGGCTCTACGAGCAGTACTTC
>TRBJ1-1|TRBV3-1|-|few
CASSPQVGNTEAFF
TGTGCCAGCAGCCCCCAGGTGGGGAACACTGAAGCTTTCTTT
>TRBJ2-6|TRBV10-3|-|many
CAISESGASSGANVLTF
TGTGCCATCAGTGAGTCGGGGGCGAGCTCTGGGGCCAACGTCCTGACTTTC
>TRBJ2-3|TRBV6-8|-|many
CASRDQTGTVRADTQYF
TGTGCCAGCAGAGACCAAACCGGGACGGTTCGGGCAGATACGCAGTATTTT
>TRBJ2-7|TRBV5-1|-|few
CASSPEGSAYEQYF
TGCGCCAGCAGCCCTGAGGGGAGTGCCTACGAGCAGTACTTC
>TRBJ2-2|TRBV3-1|TRBD1|many
CASSPLQGAGELFF
TGTGCCAGCAGCCCCCTACAGGGGGCCGGGGAGCTGTTTTTT
>TRBJ2-1|TRBV29-1|-|many
CSVVGATNYNEQFF
TGCAGCGTTGTTGGAGCGACAAACTACAATGAGCAGTTCTTC
>TRBJ1-6|TRBV7-2|-|many
CASSPQADGSPLHF
TGTGCCAGCAGCCCCCAGGCAGACGGGTCACCCCTCCACTTT
>TRBJ1-1|TRBV7-2|-|few
CASSLVKVTEAFF
TGTGCCAGCAGCTTAGTCAAGGTAACTGAAGCTTTCTTT
>TRBJ2-1|TRBV6-6|TRBD2|many
CASTLAGGREQFF
TGTGCCAGCACCCTAGCGGGAGGGCGTGAGCAGTTCTTC
>TRBJ1-5|TRBV20-1|-|many
CSATELSNQPQHF
TGCAGTGCTACTGAACTCTCCAATCAGCCCCAGCATTTT
>TRBJ2-7|TRBV29-1|TRBD2|few
CSVVHSGASGRVGEQYF
TGCAGCGTTGTCCACTCAGGGGCTAGCGGGAGAGTAGGCGAGCAGTACTTC
>TRBJ2-3|TRBV7-9|TRBD2|few
CASRPGLAAPSTDTQYF
TGTGCCAGCAGACCGGGACTAGCGGCCCCGAGCACAGATACGCAGTATTTT
>TRBJ2-3|TRBV7-9|TRBD1|-
CASSAGTGGPDTQYF
TGTGCCAGCAGCGCCGGGACAGGGGGCCCAGATACGCAGTATTTT
>TRBJ2-5|TRBV2|TRBD2|few
CASSSGTSAQETQYF
TGTGCCAGCAGTTCCGGGACTAGCGCGCAAGAGACCCAGTACTTC
>TRBJ2-5|TRBV30|TRBD2|-
CAWSFGLAGQETQYF
TGTGCCTGGAGTTTTGGACTAGCGGGACAAGAGACCCAGTACTTC
>TRBJ2-1|TRBV10-3|TRBD2|-
CAISESLAGHNEQFF
TGTGCCATCAGTGAGTCGCTAGCGGGACACAATGAGCAGTTCTTC
>TRBJ2-4|TRBV4-3|TRBD2|-
CASSQEAGGPRNIQYF
TGCGCCAGCAGCCAAGAGGCGGGAGGGCCAAGGAACATTCAGTACTTC
>TRBJ2-1|TRBV4-1|TRBD2|many
CASSQDWTSGRTYNEQFF
TGCGCCAGCAGCCAAGATTGGACTAGCGGGAGAACATACAATGAGCAGTTCTTC
>TRBJ2-1|TRBV6-2/TRBV6-3|TRBD2|-
CASSYSPRSSGRVNEQFF
TGTGCCAGCAGTTACTCGCCCCGTTCTAGCGGGAGAGTAAATGAGCAGTTCTTC
>TRBJ2-1|TRBV30|-|-
CAWSVQLLVDEQFF
TGTGCCTGGAGTGTACAGCTCCTAGTCGATGAGCAGTTCTTC
>TRBJ2-2|TRBV24-1|-|few
CATSGRDWGMSGELFF
TGTGCCACCAGTGGACGGGACTGGGGAATGAGCGGGGAGCTGTTTTTT
>TRBJ2-7|TRBV5-6|TRBD2|few
CASSTGLARHEQYF
TGTGCCAGCAGCACGGGACTAGCCCGGCACGAGCAGTACTTC
>TRBJ2-7|TRBV7-2|TRBD2|-
CASSLALAGTYEQYF
TGTGCCAGCAGCTTAGCTCTAGCGGGTACCTACGAGCAGTACTTC
>TRBJ2-4|TRBV12-3/TRBV12-4|-|many
CASSLQKKNIQYF
TGTGCCAGCAGTTTGCAGAAAAAAAACATTCAGTACTTC
>TRBJ2-3|TRBV6-1|-|-
CASSPWISTDTQYF
TGTGCCAGCAGTCCATGGATCAGCACAGATACGCAGTATTTT
>TRBJ2-7|TRBV7-2|-|many
CASSLNHEQYF
TGTGCCAGCAGCTTAAACCACGAGCAGTACTTC
>TRBJ1-2|TRBV24-1|-|few
CATSRGLNGYTF
TGTGCCACCTCACGGGGTCTCAATGGCTACACCTTC
>TRBJ1-4|TRBV6-5|-|few
CASSYLRGKGDEKLFF
TGTGCCAGCAGTTATCTCAGGGGCAAGGGGGATGAAAAACTGTTTTTT
>TRBJ2-1|TRBV5-1|TRBD1|many
CASSPGQGVNEQFF
TGCGCCAGCAGCCCGGGACAGGGTGTCAATGAGCAGTTCTTC
>TRBJ2-1|TRBV7-9|TRBD2|many
CASSFGLAEYNEQFF
TGTGCCAGCAGCTTCGGACTAGCGGAGTACAATGAGCAGTTCTTC